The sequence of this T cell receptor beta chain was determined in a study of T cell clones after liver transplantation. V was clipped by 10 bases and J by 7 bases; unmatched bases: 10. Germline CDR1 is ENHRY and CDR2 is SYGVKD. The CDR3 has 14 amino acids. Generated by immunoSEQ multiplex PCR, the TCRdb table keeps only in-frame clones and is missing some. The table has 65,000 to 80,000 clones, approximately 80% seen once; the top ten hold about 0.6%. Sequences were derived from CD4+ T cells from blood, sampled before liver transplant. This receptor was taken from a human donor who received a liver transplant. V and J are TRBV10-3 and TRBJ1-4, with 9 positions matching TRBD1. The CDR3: CATGGQGSSEKLFF. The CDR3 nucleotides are TGTGCCACGGGTGGACAGGGGAGCAGTGAAAAACTGTTTTTT.